This TCR beta chain appears in the sequencing data of a study of blood T cell repertoires in COVID-19. Study at large: T cells, B-cell-depleted T cells, or PBMCs supplied cDNA or gDNA.

Exposed participants encountered a COVID-19 case during the 2 weeks preceding study entry. Repertoires were generated with immunoSEQ multiplex PCR, while TCRdb's copy carries only in-frame clones and drops some. The sample holds a few hundred thousand clones, about four fifths seen once. The V and J ends lost 7 bases and 1 base, in that order; junction bases with no gene match: 9. The CDR3 is made up of 16 amino acids. Looked up from germline, CDR1 is SQVTM and CDR2 is ANQGSEA. The sample was PBMCs or T cells enriched from blood (not recorded which). The clonotype comes from a man aged 40-49 years who had been exposed to COVID-19. The chain joins TRBV29-1 to TRBJ2-6, with 8 bases that match TRBD2. The CDR3: CSGLTSVRSGANVLTF. CDR3 DNA: TGCAGCGGCCTGACTAGCGTGAGATCTGGGGCCAACGTCCTGACTTTC.